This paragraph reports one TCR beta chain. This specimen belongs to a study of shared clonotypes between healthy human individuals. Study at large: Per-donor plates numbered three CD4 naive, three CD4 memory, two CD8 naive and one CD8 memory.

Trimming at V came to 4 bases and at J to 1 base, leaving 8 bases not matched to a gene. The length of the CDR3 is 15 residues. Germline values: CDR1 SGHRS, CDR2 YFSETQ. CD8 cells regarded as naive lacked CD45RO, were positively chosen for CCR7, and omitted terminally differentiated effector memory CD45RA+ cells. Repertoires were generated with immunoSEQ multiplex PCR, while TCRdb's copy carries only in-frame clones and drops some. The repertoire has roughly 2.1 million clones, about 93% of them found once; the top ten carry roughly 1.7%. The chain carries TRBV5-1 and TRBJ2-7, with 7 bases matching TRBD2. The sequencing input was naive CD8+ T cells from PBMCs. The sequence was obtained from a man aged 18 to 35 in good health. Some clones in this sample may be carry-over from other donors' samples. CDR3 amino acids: CASSQLALGSYEQYF. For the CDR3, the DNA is TGCGCCAGCAGCCAACTAGCGTTAGGATCCTACGAGCAGTACTTC.